This T cell receptor (beta chain) was captured by sequencing in a study of T cells expressing NK-cell markers. The wider study: Sorted T-cell subsets CD3+CD56+NKG2C+, CD3+CD56+NKG2C- and CD3+CD56-NKG2C+ were TCR beta-sequenced.

This CDR3 has 14 amino acids. In germline, CDR1 is DFQATT, CDR2 SNEGSKA (reference sequence). A 5'RACE template switching approach incorporating UMIs was used to make TCR beta cDNA. TCRdb re-called the 5' RACE reads; one entry per CDR3 protein, DNA not given. This sample's table reports roughly 420,000 distinct CDR3 sequences. The chain is built from TRBV20-1 and TRBJ1-5; TCRdb's D call, TRBD1, is unchecked because there is no DNA. The sequencing input was blood T cells: a sorted CD56 or NKG2C T cell subset, CD4+ or CD8+ T cells, or bulk PBMC T cells (not recorded which). This TCR came from a woman aged 18 to 69 in good health. The CDR3: CSAPGGGGNQPQHF.